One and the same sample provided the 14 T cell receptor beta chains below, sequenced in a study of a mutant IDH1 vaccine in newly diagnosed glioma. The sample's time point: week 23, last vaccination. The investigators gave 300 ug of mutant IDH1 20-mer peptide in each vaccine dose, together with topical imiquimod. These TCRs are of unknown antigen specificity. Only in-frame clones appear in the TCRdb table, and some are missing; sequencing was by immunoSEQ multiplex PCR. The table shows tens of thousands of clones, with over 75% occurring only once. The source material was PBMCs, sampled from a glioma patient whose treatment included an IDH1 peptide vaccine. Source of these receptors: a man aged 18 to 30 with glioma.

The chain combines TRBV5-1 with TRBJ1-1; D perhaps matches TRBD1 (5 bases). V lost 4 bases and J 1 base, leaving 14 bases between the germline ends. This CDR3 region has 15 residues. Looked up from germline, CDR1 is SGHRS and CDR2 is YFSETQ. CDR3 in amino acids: CASSVDSPRNTEAFF. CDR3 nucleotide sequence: TGCGCCAGCAGCGTCGACAGTCCCAGGAACACTGAAGCTTTCTTT.

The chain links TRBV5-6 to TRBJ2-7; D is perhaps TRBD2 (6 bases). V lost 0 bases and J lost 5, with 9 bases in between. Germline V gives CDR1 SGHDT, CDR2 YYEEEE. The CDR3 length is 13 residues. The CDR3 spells CASSLGGVHEQYF. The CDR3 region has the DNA TGTGCCAGCAGCTTGGGGGGGGTCCACGAGCAGTACTTC.

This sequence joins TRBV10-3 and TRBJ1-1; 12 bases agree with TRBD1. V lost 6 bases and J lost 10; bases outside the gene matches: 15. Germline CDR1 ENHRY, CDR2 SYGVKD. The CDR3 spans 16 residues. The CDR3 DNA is TGTGCCATCAGAGACACCCCCGGGACAGGGGGCGGTGGAGCTTTCTTT. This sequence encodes CAIRDTPGTGGGGAFF.

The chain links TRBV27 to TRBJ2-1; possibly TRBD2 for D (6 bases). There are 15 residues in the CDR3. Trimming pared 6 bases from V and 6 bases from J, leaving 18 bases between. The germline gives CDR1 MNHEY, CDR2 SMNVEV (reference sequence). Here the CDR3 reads CASRNRELPTNEQFF. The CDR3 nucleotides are TGTGCCAGCAGAAATCGGGAGCTTCCAACCAATGAGCAGTTCTTC.

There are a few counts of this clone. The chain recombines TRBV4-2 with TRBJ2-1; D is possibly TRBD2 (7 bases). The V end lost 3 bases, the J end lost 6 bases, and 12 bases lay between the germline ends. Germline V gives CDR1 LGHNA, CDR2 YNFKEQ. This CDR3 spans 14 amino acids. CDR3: CASSHGGGPNEQFF. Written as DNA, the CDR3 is TGTGCCAGCAGCCATGGCGGGGGCCCCAATGAGCAGTTCTTC.

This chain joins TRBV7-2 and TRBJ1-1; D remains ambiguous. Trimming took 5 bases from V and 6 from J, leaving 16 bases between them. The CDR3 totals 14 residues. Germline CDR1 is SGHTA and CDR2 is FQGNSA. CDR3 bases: TGTGCCAGCAGCACCCCGGGGTCGGTGTCTGAAGCTTTCTTT. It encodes CASSTPGSVSEAFF. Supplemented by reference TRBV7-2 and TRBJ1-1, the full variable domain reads GAGVSQSPSNKVTEKGKDVELRCDPISGHTALYWYRQSLGQGLEFLIYFQGNSAPDKSGLPSDRFSAERTGGSVSTLTIQRTQQEDSAVYLCASSTPGSVSEAFFGQGTRLTVV.

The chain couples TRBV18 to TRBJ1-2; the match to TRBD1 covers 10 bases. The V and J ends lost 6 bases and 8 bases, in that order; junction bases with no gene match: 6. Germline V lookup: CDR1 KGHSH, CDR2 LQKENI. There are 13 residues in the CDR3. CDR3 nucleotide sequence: TGTGCCAGCTCGGACAGGGGGTTTATAGGCTACACCTTC. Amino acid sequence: CASSDRGFIGYTF.

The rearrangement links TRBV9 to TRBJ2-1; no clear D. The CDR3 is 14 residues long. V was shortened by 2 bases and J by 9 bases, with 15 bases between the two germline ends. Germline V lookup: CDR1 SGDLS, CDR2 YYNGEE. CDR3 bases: TGTGCCAGCAGCGTGGGATCGGTCGGGCGTGAGCAGTTCTTC. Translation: CASSVGSVGREQFF.

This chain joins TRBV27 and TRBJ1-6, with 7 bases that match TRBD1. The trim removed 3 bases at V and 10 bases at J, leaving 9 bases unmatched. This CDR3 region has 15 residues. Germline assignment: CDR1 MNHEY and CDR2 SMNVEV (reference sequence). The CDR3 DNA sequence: TGTGCCAGCAGTTTGACAGGGTTTGAATTCTCACCCCTCCACTTT. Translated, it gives CASSLTGFEFSPLHF.

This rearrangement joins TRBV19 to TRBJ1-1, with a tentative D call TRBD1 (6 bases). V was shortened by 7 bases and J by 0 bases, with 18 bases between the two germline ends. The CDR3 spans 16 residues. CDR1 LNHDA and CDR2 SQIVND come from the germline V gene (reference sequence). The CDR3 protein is CASTARTVALNTEAFF. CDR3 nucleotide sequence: TGTGCCAGTACTGCGCGGACAGTGGCCCTGAACACTGAAGCTTTCTTT.

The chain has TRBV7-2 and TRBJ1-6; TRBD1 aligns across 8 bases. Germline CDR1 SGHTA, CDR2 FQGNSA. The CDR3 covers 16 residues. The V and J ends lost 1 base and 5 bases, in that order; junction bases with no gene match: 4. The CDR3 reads CASSLGTGWNNSPLHF. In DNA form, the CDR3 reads TGTGCCAGCAGCTTAGGGACAGGGTGGAATAATTCACCCCTCCACTTT.

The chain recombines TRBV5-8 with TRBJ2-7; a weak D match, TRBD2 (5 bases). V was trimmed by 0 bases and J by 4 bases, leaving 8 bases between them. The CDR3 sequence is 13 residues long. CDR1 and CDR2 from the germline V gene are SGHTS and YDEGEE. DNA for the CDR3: TGTGCCAGCAGCTTGGTAAGCGGATACGAGCAGTACTTC. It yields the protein CASSLVSGYEQYF.

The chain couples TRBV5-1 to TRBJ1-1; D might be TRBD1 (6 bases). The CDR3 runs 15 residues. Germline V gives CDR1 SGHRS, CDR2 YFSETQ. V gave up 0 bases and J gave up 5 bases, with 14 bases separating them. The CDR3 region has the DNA TGCGCCAGCAGCTTGGGTCAGGGGTGGTCGACTGAAGCTTTCTTT. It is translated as CASSLGQGWSTEAFF.

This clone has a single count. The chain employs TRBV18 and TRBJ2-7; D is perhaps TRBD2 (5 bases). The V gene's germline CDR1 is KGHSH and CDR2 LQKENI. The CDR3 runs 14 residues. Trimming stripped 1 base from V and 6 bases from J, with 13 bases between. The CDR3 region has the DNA TGTGCCAGCTCACCACTGGGGAGTTCGGTCGAGCAGTACTTC. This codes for CASSPLGSSVEQYF.